This T cell receptor beta chain is drawn from a study of T cell responses to AZD1222 COVID-19 vaccine. Whole-study results and caveats: The repertoires were collected only after the peak T cell response. The span of vaccine-associated CD4 TCRs extended across spike, with dominance at 160-218 and 743-854.

Remarks on this clone: Its specificity is unknown.

The germline V gene encodes CDR1 LGHNA and CDR2 YNFKEQ. Trimming cost V 0 bases and J 4 bases, with 9 bases left between them. This CDR3 spans 14 amino acids. TCRdb's copy holds only in-frame clones and misses some; the assay was immunoSEQ multiplex PCR. Seen here are about 68,000 clones, more than 70% observed once, and the top ten hold around 7.8%. V usage is TRBV4-2 and J usage is TRBJ2-5; D unclear. The sequence derives from an adult in good health. Sequenced here: peripheral blood, sampled on day 0 of AZD1222 vaccination. CDR3 DNA sequence: TGTGCCAGCAGCCAAGAAACAGCAGCAGAGACCCAGTACTTC. This sequence encodes CASSQETAAETQYF.